These T cell receptor beta chains were read from a single sample in a study of blood T cell repertoires in COVID-19. The data were produced by immunoSEQ multiplex PCR, yet TCRdb's version contains in-frame clones alone and is incomplete. The sample lists around 210,000 clones, approximately 91% occurring once. Sequencing was done on a sample of peripheral blood. All receptors derive from a man aged 50 to 60 with COVID-19, enrolled during active disease. Each CDR3 is given with its conserved first and last residue. Fields, in order: clone size, V gene, J gene, D gene, CDR3 DNA, CDR3 protein. A D gene is named only where the DNA matches it firmly. Clone size is shown for a subset of rows, as once, few, many or a class of expanded clone.

NA,TRBV10-3,TRBJ1-1,NA,TGTGCCATCAGTGGCCCGCAGGGCACCGAAGCTTTCTTT,CAISGPQGTEAFF
NA,TRBV7-9,TRBJ2-7,TRBD1,TGTGCCAGCAGCTTGGGGGACAGGGTTAACGAGCAGTACTTC,CASSLGDRVNEQYF
NA,TRBV27,TRBJ2-7,TRBD2,TGTGCCAGCAGTAGTAGCGGGAGCCCGTACGAGCAGTACTTC,CASSSSGSPYEQYF
NA,TRBV27,TRBJ2-6,TRBD1,TGTGCCAGCAGTCACATACAGGGGGCGCCTGGGGCCAACGTCCTGACTTTC,CASSHIQGAPGANVLTF
NA,TRBV13,TRBJ1-1,NA,TGTGCCAGCAGCTTAGATGGCAGGGTGAACACTGAAGCTTTCTTT,CASSLDGRVNTEAFF
few,TRBV11-1,TRBJ2-2,TRBD1,TGTGCCAGCAGCTTGACAGGGGGTTCCTCTACCGGGGAGCTGTTTTTT,CASSLTGGSSTGELFF
NA,TRBV6-5,TRBJ1-2,TRBD1,TGTGCCATCCGGCAGGGGGCAGGATATGGCTACACCTTC,CAIRQGAGYGYTF
NA,TRBV7-6,TRBJ2-2,TRBD1,TGTGCCAGCAGCTTACATCTCGACAGGGGATGGTTGACCGGGGAGCTGTTTTTT,CASSLHLDRGWLTGELFF
once,TRBV5-3,TRBJ1-6,NA,TGTGCCAGAAGCCTCTTAAAAAAGCTAAGGGGTTCACCCCTCCACTTT,CARSLLKKLRGSPLHF
NA,TRBV27,TRBJ2-3,TRBD2,TGTGCCAGCAGTTTATCGATAGCGGGGGGGGGAGATACGCAGTATTTT,CASSLSIAGGGDTQYF
NA,TRBV4-3,TRBJ1-2,NA,TGCGCCAGCAGTCTCAACCGGGATCCTATCTGGGGCTACACCTTC,CASSLNRDPIWGYTF
NA,TRBV19,TRBJ1-6,NA,TGTGCCAGTAGTATAGATCAATCTATATCATCACCCCTCCACTTT,CASSIDQSISSPLHF
few,TRBV24-1,TRBJ2-5,NA,TGTGCCACCAGTGATTCTGACCAAGAGACCCAGTACTTC,CATSDSDQETQYF
once,TRBV3-1/TRBV3-2,TRBJ2-7,TRBD1,TGTGCCAGCAGCCAACTTCCGGGACAGGGGGCCGACGAGCAGTACTTC,CASSQLPGQGADEQYF
NA,TRBV5-1,TRBJ2-2,TRBD1,TGCGCCAGCAGCCCCCCGGGACAGGGTGTAACCGGGGAGCTGTTTTTT,CASSPPGQGVTGELFF
once,TRBV28,TRBJ2-3,TRBD2,TGTGCCAGCGGACAAATTAGCGGGGGGAATACAGATACGCAGTATTTT,CASGQISGGNTDTQYF
NA,TRBV9,TRBJ1-1,NA,TGTGCCAGCAGCGTAGATTTAGGGGACACCCCCAATCAATCTGAAGCTTTCTTT,CASSVDLGDTPNQSEAFF
NA,TRBV18,TRBJ2-3,TRBD1,TGTGCCAGCTCATCCGGGACAGGCACAGATACGCAGTATTTT,CASSSGTGTDTQYF
once,TRBV7-8,TRBJ2-7,TRBD2,TGTGCCAGCAGCGTACTAGCGGGGGGCCCTAGCGAGCAGTACTTC,CASSVLAGGPSEQYF
NA,TRBV5-1,TRBJ2-5,NA,TGCGCCAGCAGCTTGGAAACTAGGGAGGCCCAGTACTTC,CASSLETREAQYF
once,TRBV3-1/TRBV3-2,TRBJ1-3,NA,TGTGCCAGCAGCCAAGTAGCTGGAAACACCATATATTTT,CASSQVAGNTIYF
NA,TRBV5-1,TRBJ2-1,TRBD2,TGCGCCAGCAGCCCCAGAGCTGGACTAGCGGGAGATTGGTACAATGAGCAGTTCTTC,CASSPRAGLAGDWYNEQFF
NA,TRBV7-3,TRBJ2-1,TRBD2,TGTGCCAGCAGCTTACGACTAGCGGACTACAATGAGCAGTTCTTC,CASSLRLADYNEQFF
NA,TRBV5-6,TRBJ2-6,NA,TGTGCCAGCTCGGATGTAGGGAGCTCTGGGGCCAACGTCCTGACTTTC,CASSDVGSSGANVLTF
NA,TRBV28,TRBJ1-4,NA,TGTGCCAGCAGGCAGCAGGGCAACGGTGAAAAACTGTTTTTT,CASRQQGNGEKLFF
NA,TRBV7-3,TRBJ2-1,TRBD2,TGTGCCAGCAGCTTCGGGGGGGCCGCCTACAATGAGCAGTTCTTC,CASSFGGAAYNEQFF
NA,TRBV3-1/TRBV3-2,TRBJ1-2,NA,TGTGCCAGCAGCCAAGATGGCGGTGGCTACACCTTC,CASSQDGGGYTF
NA,TRBV5-5,TRBJ2-7,TRBD2,TGTGCCAGCAGCTTGGGAGGGGCTAGCGGGAGATCCCTACCCTACGAGCAGTACTTC,CASSLGGASGRSLPYEQYF
NA,TRBV7-6,TRBJ1-1,TRBD1,TGTGCCAGCAGCTCCCGGGACAGGGGGAACACTGAAGCTTTCTTT,CASSSRDRGNTEAFF
NA,TRBV19,TRBJ1-1,NA,TGTGCCAGTAGTACTCGACAGCAGAACACTGAAGCTTTCTTT,CASSTRQQNTEAFF
NA,TRBV5-4,TRBJ2-5,NA,TGTGCCAGCAGCCACCGCCCCGGGAAACAAGGAGAGACCCAGTACTTC,CASSHRPGKQGETQYF
NA,TRBV19,TRBJ1-5,TRBD1,TGTGCCAGTAGGATCGTGGGACAGGGGTATAATCAGCCCCAGCATTTT,CASRIVGQGYNQPQHF
NA,TRBV5-4,TRBJ2-5,NA,TGTGCCAGCAGCTTGGCCGGGGTCCAAGAGACCCAGTACTTC,CASSLAGVQETQYF
NA,TRBV4-1,TRBJ1-2,TRBD1,TGCGCCAGCAGCTACCGGGACAGGGATTCTGTTGTTGATGGCTACACCTTC,CASSYRDRDSVVDGYTF
NA,TRBV19,TRBJ2-4,TRBD1,TGTGCCAGTAGTATAGGGACAGGACTAGCCAAAAACATTCAGTACTTC,CASSIGTGLAKNIQYF
NA,TRBV7-8,TRBJ2-1,TRBD2,TGTGCCAGCAGCTTGCGGGAGGGCGTCGACAATGAGCAGTTCTTC,CASSLREGVDNEQFF
NA,TRBV2,TRBJ1-2,NA,TGTGCCAGCATCATTGTCCGGGAGAATGGCTACACCTTC,CASIIVRENGYTF
NA,TRBV4-1,TRBJ2-1,NA,TGCGCCAGCAGCCAATCCGGGGTCGTCTCTAATGAGCAGTTCTTC,CASSQSGVVSNEQFF
NA,TRBV19,TRBJ1-5,NA,TGTGCCAGTAGTATGGGCGAAGGCAATCAGCCCCAGCATTTT,CASSMGEGNQPQHF
NA,TRBV11-3,TRBJ2-5,TRBD2,TGTGCCAGCAGCTTAGGCGGCGGGGGGGCTAGAGAGACCCAGTACTTC,CASSLGGGGARETQYF